This section outlines one T cell receptor (beta chain) sequence together with its context. This sample stems from a study of blood T cell repertoires in COVID-19. CDR3 size: 13 residues. CDR1 is KGHDR and CDR2 is SFDVKD in the germline V gene. V was clipped by 3 bases and J by 2 bases, with 5 bases between them. Profiled with immunoSEQ multiplex PCR; TCRdb holds only in-frame clones, not every one. The sample shows 25,000 to 35,000 clones, approximately 86% of them seen only once. J is TRBJ2-3 and V is TRBV24-1; D ambiguous. Sequencing was performed on peripheral blood. The TCR sequence derives from a human donor in a cohort sampled during active COVID-19. The donor label of this sample is uncertain. The CDR3 loop reads CATSDPLTDTQYF. The CDR3 DNA reads as TGTGCCACCAGTGATCCACTCACAGATACGCAGTATTTT.